One and the same sample provided the 5 T cell receptor beta chains below, sequenced in a study of shared clonotypes between healthy human individuals. Generated by immunoSEQ multiplex PCR, the TCRdb table keeps only in-frame clones and is missing some. The sample includes about 2.4 million clones, 93% of them seen just once. The sequenced sample consisted of naive CD4+ T cells from PBMCs. Subset of the sample: CD45RA+ positively selected. Receptors were obtained from a man aged 18 to 35 in good health. Some clones in this sample may be carry-over from other donors' samples.

In DNA form, the CDR3 reads TGCAGCGTTGATTGGAGTTTGCAGGGGGGTCCTGGCTACACCTTC. Protein product: CSVDWSLQGGPGYTF. The chain uses TRBV29-1 and TRBJ1-2, with 7 bases aligning to TRBD1. Losses at the gene ends were 3 bases for V and 7 bases for J; bases not matched to a gene: 14. CDR1 and CDR2 (germline): SQVTM, ANQGSEA. The CDR3 length is 15 residues.

This chain links TRBV13 with TRBJ2-1; 11 nucleotides line up with TRBD2. Germline V gene sequence: CDR1 PRHDT, CDR2 FYEKMQ (reference sequence). J gave up 3 bases and V 6 bases, and 22 bases lay outside the gene matches. This CDR3 region has 21 residues. The CDR3 DNA is TGTGCCAGCAGTTCGGGGGTAATAACTAGCGGGAGCCACCCGAACTACAATGAGCAGTTCTTC. Translation gives CASSSGVITSGSHPNYNEQFF.

The genes are TRBV28 and TRBJ2-5; D is perhaps TRBD2 (5 bases). The V end lost 5 bases, the J end lost 1 base, and 8 bases lay between the germline ends. This CDR3 contains 13 residues. Looked up from germline, CDR1 is MDHEN and CDR2 is SYDVKM. CDR3 residues: CASSGGPQETQYF. As DNA, the CDR3 is TGTGCCAGCAGTGGAGGACCCCAAGAGACCCAGTACTTC.

The chain employs TRBV30 and TRBJ2-4; D is perhaps TRBD1 (7 bases). Per germline, CDR1 GTSNPN and CDR2 SVGIG (reference sequence). This CDR3 comprises 14 residues. V was clipped by 2 bases and J by 2 bases, with 10 bases between them. CDR3 coding DNA: TGTGCCTGGAGTCAGGGGGGAACCAAAAACATTCAGTACTTC. Translation gives CAWSQGGTKNIQYF.

The chain has TRBV4-2 and TRBJ2-7; D gene unclear. V dropped 3 bases and J dropped 0 bases, with 9 bases sitting between them. Germline CDR1 LGHNA, CDR2 YNFKEQ. This CDR3 spans 14 amino acids. Here the CDR3 reads CASSQGPSSYEQYF. The CDR3 region has the DNA TGTGCCAGCAGCCAGGGCCCGAGCTCCTACGAGCAGTACTTC.